These 31 T cell receptor beta chains share one sample of origin, sequenced in a study of T cells after yellow fever vaccination. TCRdb redid the calling of the 5' RACE reads with MiXCR, one entry per CDR3 protein. This sample yields 150,000 to 200,000 distinct CDR3 sequences, of which approximately 11% are seen a single time; 35% to 40% belongs to the top ten. This specimen was CD8+ T cells sorted from PBMCs, taken 15 days after the yellow fever booster vaccination. Receptor source: a man aged 18 to 35 who received the YFV17D yellow fever vaccine.

The CDR3 DNA reads as TGTGCCAGCAGCTTAGTTGGCGGTCGTCGGGGGGGATTATACAATGAGCAGTTCTTC. This encodes CASSLVGGRRGGLYNEQFF. This chain connects TRBV7-6 to TRBJ2-1; the match to TRBD2 covers 8 bases. Germline V gene lookup returns CDR1 SGHVS and CDR2 FNYEAQ. The CDR3 sequence is 19 residues long. V lost 1 base and J lost 4; bases outside the gene matches: 15.

A few counts support this clonotype. The chain uses TRBV20-1 and TRBJ1-2, with TRBD1 as a possible D gene (5 bases). V was trimmed by 4 bases and J by 4 bases, leaving 13 bases between them. CDR1 is DFQATT, CDR2 SNEGSKA, per germline (reference sequence). The CDR3 has 13 amino acids. As DNA, the CDR3 is TGCAGTGCTACCGCCCCGGGGGGCTATGGCTACACCTTC. Its translation: CSATAPGGYGYTF.

This clonotype was seen more than once but under ten times. The V and J genes are TRBV29-1 and TRBJ1-2; D possibly corresponds to TRBD1 (5 bases). This CDR3 is built from 12 residues. Per the germline V gene, CDR1 is SQVTM and CDR2 is ANQGSEA. Trimming stripped 0 bases from V and 5 bases from J, with 7 bases between. In DNA form, the CDR3 reads TGCAGCGTTGAAGAGCAGGGTTATGGCTACACCTTC. Translating it yields CSVEEQGYGYTF.

This clonotype was counted between two and nine times. The chain has TRBV7-2 and TRBJ2-3; 13 bases match TRBD2. V was clipped by 1 base and J by 8 bases; unmatched bases: 9. This CDR3 spans 17 amino acids. Germline lookup yields CDR1 SGHTA and CDR2 FQGNSA. Written as DNA, the CDR3 is TGTGCCAGCAGCTTAGAAGGGACTAGCGGGGCCATTGTTACGCAGTATTTT. Its protein product is CASSLEGTSGAIVTQYF.

This clonotype was detected ten times or more. The rearrangement links TRBV6-4 to TRBJ2-3; 9 bases are a match to TRBD2. This CDR3 is built from 16 residues. V shed 3 bases and J 2 bases; nucleotides not matched to a gene: 6. Germline values: CDR1 MRHNA, CDR2 SNTAGT. The CDR3 loop reads CASSERAGGPTDTQYF. The CDR3 nucleotides are TGTGCCAGCAGTGAAAGAGCGGGGGGCCCCACAGATACGCAGTATTTT.

V is TRBV6-2 or TRBV6-3 and J is TRBJ1-1; TRBD1 might be the D (5 bases). V was cut by 0 bases and J by 9 bases, with 17 bases left in between. The germline V gene has CDR1 MNHEY and CDR2 SVGEGT. The CDR3 runs to 15 residues. CDR3 DNA sequence: TGTGCCAGCAGTTACTCGGAAGAGGTGACAGACCAAGCTTTCTTT. As protein: CASSYSEEVTDQAFF.

In its sample, this clonotype is medium-sized. This chain uses TRBV11-2 with TRBJ2-1; no clear D. Trimming pared 2 bases from V and 3 bases from J, leaving 14 bases between. The germline V gene encodes CDR1 SGHAT and CDR2 FQNNGV. This CDR3 is 16 amino acids long. Written as DNA, the CDR3 is TGTGCCAGCAGCTTATTGTCCCCGGAGTACTACAATGAGCAGTTCTTC. Residues: CASSLLSPEYYNEQFF.

V usage is TRBV9 and J usage is TRBJ2-1; no firm D call. This CDR3 has 12 amino acids. The germline V gene has CDR1 SGDLS and CDR2 YYNGEE. V was trimmed by 2 bases and J by 4 bases, leaving 4 bases between them. CDR3 region: CASSVRYNEQFF. The CDR3, as DNA: TGTGCCAGCAGCGTCCGGTACAATGAGCAGTTCTTC.

The chain recombines TRBV5-1 with TRBJ2-5; D is possibly TRBD2 (5 bases). Trimming stripped 2 bases from V and 0 bases from J, with 8 bases between. CDR1 is SGHRS, CDR2 YFSETQ, per germline. This CDR3 comprises 14 residues. For the CDR3, the DNA is TGCGCCAGCAGCTTATCGGGGAACCAAGAGACCCAGTACTTC. Amino acids: CASSLSGNQETQYF. Based on the CDR3 plus reference TRBV5-1 and TRBJ2-5, the full variable domain is KAGVTQTPRYLIKTRGQQVTLSCSPISGHRSVSWYQQTPGQGLQFLFEYFSETQRNKGNFPGRFSGRQFSNSRSEMNVSTLELGDSALYLCASSLSGNQETQYFGPGTRLLVL.

This chain joins TRBV10-3 and TRBJ1-5; D perhaps matches TRBD1 (5 bases). CDR1 and CDR2 from the germline V gene are ENHRY and SYGVKD. The CDR3 contains 15 residues. Trimming cost V 10 bases and J 2 bases, with 18 bases left between them. For the CDR3, the DNA is TGTGCCACTACACGAGTAGGGGAGGGCAATCAGCCCCAGCATTTT. Translating it yields CATTRVGEGNQPQHF.

The chain uses TRBV6-5 and TRBJ2-5; the match to TRBD2 covers 10 bases. Looked up from germline, CDR1 is MNHEY and CDR2 is SVGAGI. V dropped 7 bases and J dropped 4; count of bases not matched to a gene: 9. This CDR3 is 15 amino acids long. The CDR3 bases are TGTGCCAGCACCTTAGCGGGGGGAGGGGTAGAGACCCAGTACTTC. Its protein is CASTLAGGGVETQYF.

This clonotype came up many times. The V gene is TRBV7-6, the J gene TRBJ2-3, with D perhaps being TRBD1 or TRBD2 (6 bases each). In germline, CDR1 is SGHVS, CDR2 FNYEAQ. The CDR3 has 17 amino acids. Trimming pared 8 bases from V and 0 bases from J, leaving 21 bases between. The CDR3 loop reads CASRPYNRDSSTDTQYF. In DNA, the CDR3 is TGTGCCAGCCGACCGTACAACAGGGACTCTAGCACAGATACGCAGTATTTT.

In nucleotides, the CDR3 is TGCAGTGCTAGAGATCCCCCAGCCGACGGGGGTACGGCGGTGAGCACAGATACGCAGTATTTT. Translating gives CSARDPPADGGTAVSTDTQYF. The genes are TRBV20-1 and TRBJ2-3; possible D gene TRBD2, 6 bases. Trimming left V 0 bases short and J 0 bases short, with 28 bases between. The CDR3 is 21 residues long. CDR1 and CDR2 from the germline V gene are DFQATT and SNEGSKA (reference sequence).

Ten or more counts support this clonotype. This chain joins TRBV5-1 and TRBJ2-1, with D uncertain. V was cut by 0 bases and J by 2 bases, with 9 bases left in between. CDR1 is SGHRS and CDR2 is YFSETQ in the germline V gene. This CDR3 region has 15 residues. In DNA, the CDR3 is TGCGCCAGCAGCTTGGGCGTCCTAACCTACAATGAGCAGTTCTTC. This codes for CASSLGVLTYNEQFF.

The CDR3 coding sequence is TGTGCCAGCAGTGAAGCGTACACGCAAGAAGAGACCCAGTACTTC. This gives the protein CASSEAYTQEETQYF. The J gene is TRBJ2-5, the V gene TRBV6-1; no firm D call. Between the trimmed V and J ends, which lost 0 bases and 3 bases, there was a span of 11 bases. Germline V gives CDR1 MNHNS, CDR2 SASEGT. The CDR3 spans 15 residues.

This clonotype showed up many times. The chain joins TRBV7-2 to TRBJ1-1; D is undetermined. Between the trimmed V and J ends, which lost 5 bases and 1 base, there was a span of 11 bases. Germline assignment: CDR1 SGHTA and CDR2 FQGNSA. The CDR3 contains 14 residues. The DNA for the CDR3 is TGTGCCAGCAGCCCCAGGCTGTCGAACACTGAAGCTTTCTTT. Encoded protein: CASSPRLSNTEAFF.

This clonotype has a handful of counts. The chain couples TRBV5-1 to TRBJ2-1, with 13 bases matching TRBD2. Germline loops: CDR1 SGHRS, CDR2 YFSETQ. The length of the CDR3 is 16 residues. V gave up 4 bases and J gave up 7 bases; unmatched junction bases: 8. Here the CDR3 DNA reads TGCGCCAGCAGCGGCACGGGACTAGCGGGGAGGAATGAGCAGTTCTTC. Translating gives CASSGTGLAGRNEQFF.

This clonotype has only a few counts. The rearrangement uses TRBV5-1 and TRBJ1-1, with a possible D match to TRBD1 (5 bases). The V end lost 2 bases, the J end lost 6 bases, and 14 bases lay between the germline ends. Germline V lookup: CDR1 SGHRS, CDR2 YFSETQ. This CDR3 has 14 amino acids. This CDR3 reads CASSFRRGVSEAFF. The CDR3 nucleotides are TGCGCCAGCAGCTTCCGCCGGGGGGTCTCTGAAGCTTTCTTT.

The chain uses TRBV4-1 and TRBJ2-7; TRBD1 matches at 10 bases. Per the germline V gene, CDR1 is MGHRA and CDR2 is YSYEKL. CDR3 size: 15 residues. V lost 1 base to trimming and J lost 3 bases; unmatched junction nucleotides: 3. As DNA, the CDR3 is TGCGCCAGCAGCCAAGGGAGGACAGGGGGCTACGAGCAGTACTTC. Encoded protein: CASSQGRTGGYEQYF.

This clonotype occurred a few times. The CDR3 DNA reads as TGTGCCAGCAGCTTCTACCATGAGTTTAACTATGGCTACACCTTC. It codes for CASSFYHEFNYGYTF. This chain links TRBV7-9 with TRBJ1-2; D remains unclear. This CDR3 spans 15 amino acids. V was cut by 3 bases and J by 1 base, with 12 bases left in between. Germline V gene data show CDR1 as SEHNR and CDR2 as FQNEAQ (reference sequence).

This clonotype was picked up many times. The chain combines TRBV25-1 with TRBJ1-3, with D possibly matching TRBD1 (5 bases). The germline V gene has CDR1 MGHDK and CDR2 SYGVNS. The CDR3 length is 16 residues. The V gene lost 1 base and the J gene lost 8 bases, with 18 bases spanning the gap. The CDR3: CASSESQGPVFDTIYF. CDR3 DNA: TGTGCCAGCAGTGAATCCCAGGGCCCAGTTTTTGACACCATATATTTT. The full variable domain, its missing parts supplied by reference TRBV25-1 and TRBJ1-3, is EADIYQTPRYLVIGTGKKITLECSQTMGHDKMYWYQQDPGMELHLIHYSYGVNSTEKGDLSSESTVSRIRTEHFPLTLESARPSHTSQYLCASSESQGPVFDTIYFGEGSWLTVV.

CDR3 DNA: TGTGCCAGCAGCGCCCCGGTCCCAGATACGCAGTATTTT. Protein sequence: CASSAPVPDTQYF. The chain uses TRBV7-9 and TRBJ2-3; D gene uncertain. Germline assignment: CDR1 SEHNR and CDR2 FQNEAQ (reference sequence). Trimming pared 5 bases from V and 4 bases from J, leaving 10 bases between. The CDR3 is made up of 13 amino acids.

This clonotype has more than one count but fewer than ten. The chain has TRBV5-6 and TRBJ2-6, with 8 bases aligning to TRBD1. The germline CDR1 and CDR2 sequences are SGHDT and YYEEEE. This CDR3 is built from 17 residues. The trim removed 4 bases at V and 1 base at J, leaving 7 bases unmatched. The CDR3 here is CASSPGTGESGANVLTF. In DNA, the CDR3 is TGTGCCAGCAGCCCCGGGACAGGCGAATCTGGGGCCAACGTCCTGACTTTC. Supplemented by reference TRBV5-6 and TRBJ2-6, the full variable domain reads DAGVTQSPTHLIKTRGQQVTLRCSPKSGHDTVSWYQQALGQGPQFIFQYYEEEERQRGNFPDRFSGHQFPNYSSELNVNALLLGDSALYLCASSPGTGESGANVLTFGAGSRLTVL.

This clonotype appeared a few times. V and J are TRBV6-5 and TRBJ2-7, with D unresolved. Looked up from germline, CDR1 is MNHEY and CDR2 is SVGAGI. The ends were cut back, 0 bases at V and 5 bases at J, with 8 bases in the middle. The length of the CDR3 is 13 residues. CDR3 protein: CASSYSSVNEQYF. The DNA for the CDR3 is TGTGCCAGCAGTTACTCGTCGGTCAACGAGCAGTACTTC.

V usage is TRBV27 and J usage is TRBJ1-2, with D possibly being TRBD1 (6 bases). There are 14 residues in the CDR3. Germline V gene lookup returns CDR1 MNHEY and CDR2 SMNVEV (reference sequence). Trimming left V 4 bases short and J 3 bases short, with 12 bases between. CDR3 amino acids: CASSSSAGDYGYTF. The CDR3 nucleotides read TGTGCCAGCAGTTCTTCCGCAGGGGACTATGGCTACACCTTC.

This clonotype was recorded at least ten times. The chain links TRBV7-8 to TRBJ1-1; perhaps TRBD1 as D (6 bases). CDR1 and CDR2 (germline): SGHVS, FQNEAQ. Trimming pared 5 bases from V and 7 bases from J, leaving 23 bases between. CDR3 length equals 16 residues. CDR3 protein: CASSLQGIPLRVEAFF. The DNA for the CDR3 is TGTGCCAGCAGCCTACAGGGCATCCCGCTTCGGGTTGAAGCTTTCTTT.

The V and J genes are TRBV2 and TRBJ2-7, with TRBD2 identical over 12 bases. With V trimmed by 7 bases and J by 7 bases, 14 bases remained unmatched. Germline V CDR1 and CDR2: SNHLY, FYNNEI. The CDR3 extends over 16 amino acids. Written as DNA, the CDR3 is TGTGCCAGCACCTCCTCTAGCGGGGGGGGACTCGGGGAGCAGTACTTC. Protein: CASTSSSGGGLGEQYF. Looking up the rest from reference TRBV2 and TRBJ2-7 gives the full variable domain: EPEVTQTPSHQVTQMGQEVILRCVPISNHLYFYWYRQILGQKVEFLVSFYNNEISEKSEIFDDQFSVERPDGSNFTLKIRSTKLEDSAMYFCASTSSSGGGLGEQYFGPGTRLTVT.

This clonotype was recorded a few times. This sequence joins TRBV12-3 or TRBV12-4 and TRBJ1-1; no reliable D call. CDR3 length: 14 residues. Trimming stripped 2 bases from V and 0 bases from J, with 7 bases between. The CDR3 here is CASSLIRLNTEAFF. The CDR3 nucleotides are TGTGCCAGCAGTTTAATCCGGCTGAACACTGAAGCTTTCTTT.

The rearrangement uses TRBV5-1 and TRBJ1-1, with a tentative D call TRBD1 (5 bases). The CDR3 has 15 residues. Germline CDR1 and CDR2: SGHRS and YFSETQ. V lost 2 bases and J lost 1, with 12 bases in between. The DNA of the CDR3 is TGCGCCAGCAGCTTCGCCGGGACGGGGAACACTGAAGCTTTCTTT. It codes for CASSFAGTGNTEAFF. Based on the CDR3 plus reference TRBV5-1 and TRBJ1-1, the full variable domain is KAGVTQTPRYLIKTRGQQVTLSCSPISGHRSVSWYQQTPGQGLQFLFEYFSETQRNKGNFPGRFSGRQFSNSRSEMNVSTLELGDSALYLCASSFAGTGNTEAFFGQGTRLTVV.

A few counts support this clonotype. The chain is built from TRBV12-3 or TRBV12-4 and TRBJ1-5; 7 bases are shared with TRBD1. This CDR3 comprises 15 residues. Trimming removed 6 bases from V and 0 bases from J; junction bases left unmatched: 5. CDR3 nucleotide sequence: TGTGCCAGCAGCGGGACAGACTATAGCAATCAGCCCCAGCATTTT. It is translated as CASSGTDYSNQPQHF.

Ten or more counts support this clonotype. The chain has TRBV10-3 and TRBJ2-3, with D hard to call. CDR1 is ENHRY and CDR2 is SYGVKD in the germline V gene. CDR3 length: 10 amino acids. The V and J ends lost 7 bases and 14 bases respectively, with 13 bases between them. CDR3 loop: CAITLPSRYF. CDR3 coding DNA: TGTGCCATCACCCTTCCCTCGAGGTATTTT.